Below are 7 T cell receptor beta chains sequenced from a single sample in a study of OX40 agonist ivuxolimab in advanced cancers. Using immunoSEQ multiplex PCR, the repertoire was profiled, and TCRdb retains in-frame clones only, with some absent. The sample includes roughly 92,000 clones, roughly 80% of them seen just once. The sample consisted of CD4+ or CD8+ T cells sorted from blood, taken in a trial of the OX40 agonist ivuxolimab. The receptor set was obtained from an adult with an advanced solid tumor such as melanoma, head and neck, liver or kidney cancer.

Comments on this clone: Different DNA sequences within this sample yield the same CDR3. The chain is built from TRBV2 and TRBJ1-6; the D gene is possibly TRBD1 (5 bases). V dropped 6 bases and J dropped 5 bases, with 11 bases sitting between them. CDR3 size: 14 residues. Germline loops: CDR1 SNHLY, CDR2 FYNNEI. CDR3 nucleotides: TGTGCCAGCAGGGGTCAGGGCGATAATTCACCCCTCCACTTT. Translating it yields CASRGQGDNSPLHF.

The chain couples TRBV4-3 to TRBJ1-1; D is ambiguous. V lost 2 bases and J 4 bases, leaving 8 bases between the germline ends. The CDR3 loop spans 13 amino acids. Looked up from germline, CDR1 is LGHNA and CDR2 is YSLEER. The CDR3 loop is CASSQRSTTEAFF. Written as DNA, the CDR3 is TGCGCCAGCAGCCAAAGGTCGACCACTGAAGCTTTCTTT.

V and J are TRBV7-7 and TRBJ1-1; TRBD1 matches 8 bases. V lost 5 bases and J lost 12; bases outside the gene matches: 17. The germline V gene encodes CDR1 SSHAT and CDR2 FNYEAQ (reference sequence). This CDR3 has 15 residues. CDR3 sequence: CASSPRLGQDEETFF. The CDR3 nucleotides read TGTGCCAGCAGCCCCCGTTTGGGACAGGATGAAGAGACTTTCTTT. The full variable domain, completed using reference TRBV7-7 and TRBJ1-1, is GAGVSQSPRYKVTKRGQDVTLRCDPISSHATLYWYQQALGQGPEFLTYFNYEAQPDKSGLPSDRFSAERPEGSISTLTIQRTEQRDSAMYRCASSPRLGQDEETFFGQGTRLTVV.

CDR3 in amino acids: CATSQAGGQETQYF. The CDR3 DNA follows: TGTGCCACCTCTCAAGCGGGGGGGCAAGAGACCCAGTACTTC. This chain connects TRBV2 to TRBJ2-5; TRBD2 matches at 10 bases. The germline V gene has CDR1 SNHLY and CDR2 FYNNEI. Losses at the gene ends were 10 bases for V and 2 bases for J; bases not matched to a gene: 7. The length of the CDR3 is 14 residues. The complete variable domain, with remaining parts taken from reference TRBV2 and TRBJ2-5, reads EPEVTQTPSHQVTQMGQEVILRCVPISNHLYFYWYRQILGQKVEFLVSFYNNEISEKSEIFDDQFSVERPDGSNFTLKIRSTKLEDSAMYFCATSQAGGQETQYFGPGTRLLVL.

V gene TRBV19 combines with J gene TRBJ2-5, with D unclear. The V end lost 4 bases, the J end lost 1 base, and 10 bases lay between the germline ends. Germline V lookup: CDR1 LNHDA, CDR2 SQIVND (reference sequence). The CDR3 runs to 14 residues. The CDR3 is CASSKGALQETQYF. In DNA form, the CDR3 reads TGTGCCAGTAGTAAAGGAGCACTCCAAGAGACCCAGTACTTC.

The CDR3 reads CASSSRQGPYEQYF. The CDR3 nucleotides are TGCGCCAGCAGCTCCCGACAGGGTCCCTACGAGCAGTACTTC. The chain recombines TRBV5-1 with TRBJ2-7; 7 bases are a match to TRBD1. Germline V gene data show CDR1 as SGHRS and CDR2 as YFSETQ. J gave up 2 bases and V 3 bases, and 5 bases lay outside the gene matches. CDR3 length equals 14 residues.

Judged by abundance, this clone is medium-sized. V usage is TRBV7-9 and J usage is TRBJ1-5, with a weak D call TRBD1 (5 bases). CDR1 is SEHNR and CDR2 is FQNEAQ in the germline V gene (reference sequence). The CDR3 length is 17 residues. Trimming stripped 1 base from V and 5 bases from J, with 18 bases between. This chain's CDR3 is CASSLGDGVLGHQPQHF. In DNA form, the CDR3 reads TGTGCCAGCAGCTTAGGCGATGGGGTATTGGGGCATCAGCCCCAGCATTTT.